Each of the 27 T cell receptor beta chains below was sequenced from the same sample in a study of blood T cell repertoires in COVID-19. Assay: immunoSEQ multiplex PCR; the TCRdb copy retains only in-frame clones and omits some. Among some 250,000 clones listed, approximately 86% were seen once. The sequenced sample consisted of peripheral blood. These receptors all come from a woman between 18 and 29 years old with acute or convalescent COVID-19.

V usage is TRBV12-3 or TRBV12-4 and J usage is TRBJ2-7; perhaps TRBD2 as D (6 bases). This CDR3 has 13 amino acids. The germline V and J ends were trimmed by 4 bases and 1 base, with 8 bases remaining between them. CDR3 in amino acids: CASSWRGSYEQYF. The CDR3 bases are TGTGCCAGCAGTTGGCGGGGATCCTACGAGCAGTACTTC.

The chain is built from TRBV9 and TRBJ2-3, with TRBD2 identical over 8 bases. CDR3 length: 21 residues. Per the germline V gene, CDR1 is SGDLS and CDR2 is YYNGEE. V shed 3 bases and J 2 bases; nucleotides not matched to a gene: 23. CDR3 coding DNA: TGTGCCAGCAGCGCGCCGCGAGTAACTAGCGGAAATGATCTACCCACAGATACGCAGTATTTT. Protein: CASSAPRVTSGNDLPTDTQYF.

This rearrangement joins TRBV6-2 or TRBV6-3 to TRBJ1-2; possibly TRBD1 for D (6 bases). This CDR3 comprises 17 residues. V was cut by 3 bases and J by 6 bases, with 23 bases left in between. Germline CDR1 is MNHEY and CDR2 is SVGEGT. CDR3 nucleotides: TGTGCCAGCAGTTATCCCGCCTATAGGACAGCTTATAATGGCTACACCTTC. The encoded protein is CASSYPAYRTAYNGYTF.

Remarks on this clone: The sample contains more than one DNA sequence encoding this CDR3. This chain connects TRBV5-1 to TRBJ2-7, with D perhaps matching TRBD2 (5 bases). CDR3 length: 14 residues. Trimming took 0 bases from V and 0 from J, leaving 7 bases between them. Germline V gene sequence: CDR1 SGHRS, CDR2 YFSETQ. The CDR3 sequence: CASSLAGSSYEQYF. As DNA, the CDR3 is TGCGCCAGCAGCTTGGCGGGGTCCTCCTACGAGCAGTACTTC.

The chain combines TRBV4-3 with TRBJ1-3; 7 bases align to TRBD1. The CDR3 covers 15 residues. Germline CDR1 is LGHNA and CDR2 is YSLEER. With 0 bases clipped from V and 3 bases from J, the junction kept 2 bases outside the gene matches. The CDR3 spells CASSQDPGGGNTIYF. The CDR3 coding sequence is TGCGCCAGCAGCCAAGATCCAGGGGGTGGAAACACCATATATTTT.

CDR3 DNA: TGTGCCAGCAGTTTAAAGGGACAGCCGTCCTACGAGCAGTACTTC. Translating it yields CASSLKGQPSYEQYF. The rearrangement links TRBV27 to TRBJ2-7; 7 bases fit TRBD1. The CDR3 has 15 residues. Looked up from germline, CDR1 is MNHEY and CDR2 is SMNVEV (reference sequence). With V trimmed by 2 bases and J by 1 base, 5 bases remained unmatched.

This clone has a single count. The gene calls are TRBV3-1 (or the pseudogene TRBV3-2) and TRBJ2-5; 9 bases are a match to TRBD1. This CDR3 contains 17 residues. Germline lookup yields CDR1 LGHDT and CDR2 YNNKEL (reference sequence). J lost 5 bases, V lost 0 bases, and 10 bases had no gene match. Written as DNA, the CDR3 is TGTGCCAGCAGCCAAGAGAGACCGGGACAGGGTGGGGAGACCCAGTACTTC. This gives the protein CASSQERPGQGGETQYF.

The chain carries TRBV4-3 and TRBJ1-2, with 9 bases fitting TRBD1. The CDR3 runs to 16 residues. Germline trimming cut 1 base from V and 8 bases from J; bases unmatched to any gene: 11. Germline V gene data show CDR1 as LGHNA and CDR2 as YSLEER. In nucleotides, the CDR3 is TGCGCCAGCAGCCAAGCCCTGGGACAGGGAGTGGGGGGCTACACCTTC. Translating gives CASSQALGQGVGGYTF.

The J gene is TRBJ1-2, the V gene TRBV6-2 or TRBV6-3; D remains ambiguous. Trimming pared 0 bases from V and 7 bases from J, leaving 12 bases between. The CDR3 contains 14 residues. Germline V lookup: CDR1 MNHEY, CDR2 SVGEGT. The chain's CDR3 is CASSYSRQTPGYTF. CDR3 sequence (DNA): TGTGCCAGCAGTTACTCGCGTCAAACGCCTGGCTACACCTTC.

The V and J genes are TRBV9 and TRBJ2-7; 10 bases agree with TRBD1. CDR1 is SGDLS and CDR2 is YYNGEE in the germline V gene. This CDR3 region has 16 residues. Losses at the gene ends were 2 bases for V and 5 bases for J; bases not matched to a gene: 10. In nucleotides, the CDR3 is TGTGCCAGCAGCGTGTCCGGGACAGGGGTTCAAAACGAGCAGTACTTC. Its protein is CASSVSGTGVQNEQYF.

The chain recombines TRBV7-2 with TRBJ2-1; D uncertain. CDR3 length equals 14 residues. CDR1 SGHTA and CDR2 FQGNSA come from the germline V gene. Trimming cost V 5 bases and J 3 bases, with 11 bases left between them. The CDR3 DNA sequence: TGTGCCAGCAGCCCAACAAGCGTCTACAATGAGCAGTTCTTC. Translating it yields CASSPTSVYNEQFF.

The chain is built from TRBV5-1 and TRBJ2-1; possible D gene TRBD1, 6 bases. Germline lookup yields CDR1 SGHRS and CDR2 YFSETQ. With 4 bases removed from V and 8 bases from J, the gap between germline ends came to 16 bases. The CDR3 is 14 residues long. CDR3 amino acids: CASSQPTQGDEQFF. DNA for the CDR3: TGCGCCAGCAGCCAACCAACACAGGGAGATGAGCAGTTCTTC.

V usage is TRBV10-3 and J usage is TRBJ2-1; D perhaps matches TRBD2 (6 bases). Trimming left V 0 bases short and J 1 base short, with 10 bases between. The CDR3 sequence is 16 residues long. Germline CDR1 and CDR2: ENHRY and SYGVKD. As DNA, the CDR3 is TGTGCCATCAGTGAGTCCGCCGGGACTTCCTACAATGAGCAGTTCTTC. Encoded protein: CAISESAGTSYNEQFF.

This clone showed up just once. The chain joins TRBV14 to TRBJ1-5; the D is unclear. Trimming left V 1 base short and J 6 bases short, with 4 bases between. From germline, CDR1 is SGHDN and CDR2 FVKESK. The CDR3 sequence is 12 residues long. The CDR3 loop is CASSQGAQPQHF. The DNA of the CDR3 is TGTGCCAGCAGCCAAGGGGCTCAGCCCCAGCATTTT. Drawing the rest from reference TRBV14 and TRBJ1-5, the complete variable domain is EAGVTQFPSHSVIEKGQTVTLRCDPISGHDNLYWYRRVMGKEIKFLLHFVKESKQDESGMPNNRFLAERTGGTYSTLKVQPAELEDSGVYFCASSQGAQPQHFGDGTRLSIL.

The chain joins TRBV7-8 to TRBJ2-3, with TRBD2 matching over 8 bases. The ends lost 5 bases at V and 4 bases at J; junction bases unmatched: 17. The CDR3 extends over 18 amino acids. CDR1 SGHVS and CDR2 FQNEAQ come from the germline V gene. CDR3 residues: CASSHGGQRSGSADTQYF. CDR3 bases: TGTGCCAGCAGCCACGGCGGTCAGAGGAGCGGGAGTGCAGATACGCAGTATTTT.

This clone has a single count. The chain uses TRBV6-2 or TRBV6-3 and TRBJ1-2; no clear D. The CDR3 spans 12 residues. Deletions cut 2 bases from V and 7 bases from J, with 8 bases between. CDR1 and CDR2 from the germline V gene are MNHEY and SVGEGT. CDR3: CASSYPVLGYTF. The CDR3 DNA reads as TGTGCCAGCAGTTACCCAGTTCTTGGCTACACCTTC.

In its sample, this clone was seen a few times. J is TRBJ2-7 and V is TRBV7-2; 11 bases are a match to TRBD2. This CDR3 spans 16 amino acids. Germline V gene lookup returns CDR1 SGHTA and CDR2 FQGNSA. With 2 bases clipped from V and 6 bases from J, the junction kept 9 bases outside the gene matches. This chain's CDR3 is CASSLSSGRFYFEQYF. CDR3 nucleotides: TGTGCCAGCAGCTTATCTAGCGGGAGGTTTTATTTCGAGCAGTACTTC. The full variable domain, with the rest looked up from reference TRBV7-2 and TRBJ2-7, is GAGVSQSPSNKVTEKGKDVELRCDPISGHTALYWYRQSLGQGLEFLIYFQGNSAPDKSGLPSDRFSAERTGGSVSTLTIQRTQQEDSAVYLCASSLSSGRFYFEQYFGPGTRLTVT.

The genes are TRBV12-5 and TRBJ2-1, with 9 nucleotides matching TRBD2. This CDR3 is built from 15 residues. Germline CDR1 LGHNT, CDR2 FRNRAP. Trimming removed 3 bases from V and 8 bases from J; junction bases left unmatched: 8. The CDR3 here is CASGLLSGRTDEQFF. The DNA of the CDR3 is TGTGCTAGTGGTTTATTAAGCGGGAGGACAGATGAGCAGTTCTTC. Complete variable domain (other parts from reference TRBV12-5 and TRBJ2-1): DARVTQTPRHKVTEMGQEVTMRCQPILGHNTVFWYRQTMMQGLELLAYFRNRAPLDDSGMPKDRFSAEMPDATLATLKIQPSEPRDSAVYFCASGLLSGRTDEQFFGPGTRLTVL.

This clone has just a few counts. The chain is built from TRBV5-1 and TRBJ2-6, with no clear D. The CDR3 consists of 15 residues. Germline-derived CDR1 and CDR2 are SGHRS and YFSETQ. V lost 0 bases and J lost 4, with 8 bases in between. The CDR3 loop is CASSLVVGGANVLTF. CDR3 DNA sequence: TGCGCCAGCAGCTTGGTGGTTGGCGGGGCCAACGTCCTGACTTTC.

The V and J genes are TRBV7-2 and TRBJ1-6, with a tentative D call TRBD1 (6 bases). Germline V CDR1 and CDR2: SGHTA, FQGNSA. The CDR3 runs to 17 residues. The V end was cut by 5 bases, the J end by 9 bases, with 23 bases between. The CDR3 spells CASSPRSSTGNSSPLHF. CDR3 DNA sequence: TGTGCCAGCAGCCCCCGAAGCTCTACAGGGAATAGTTCACCCCTCCACTTT.

The chain carries TRBV21-1 and TRBJ1-2; the table's D call of TRBD1 was not tested on the DNA. TRBV21-1 constitutes a pseudogene. The CDR3 runs 16 residues. The CDR3 sequence is CASSNLDRVLGYGYTF. In DNA, the CDR3 is TGTGCCAGCAGCAACCTGGACAGGGTCTTGGGCTATGGCTACACCTTC.

This chain connects TRBV29-1 to TRBJ2-1; D is unclear. The CDR3 runs to 13 residues. Germline-derived CDR1 and CDR2 are SQVTM and ANQGSEA. V shed 5 bases and J shed 1 base, with 9 bases lying between them. The CDR3 spells CSVSTESYNEQFF. In DNA, the CDR3 is TGCAGCGTTTCCACGGAGTCCTACAATGAGCAGTTCTTC.

The chain carries TRBV9 and TRBJ2-5; 8 bases are shared with TRBD1. V dropped 3 bases and J dropped 2; count of bases not matched to a gene: 3. This CDR3 region has 14 residues. Germline lookup yields CDR1 SGDLS and CDR2 YYNGEE. The CDR3 DNA is TGTGCCAGCAGCGCGGACAGGGAGCAAGAGACCCAGTACTTC. This sequence encodes CASSADREQETQYF.

The rearrangement uses TRBV13 and TRBJ2-5, with D unclear. Germline V gene sequence: CDR1 PRHDT, CDR2 FYEKMQ (reference sequence). The CDR3 extends over 12 amino acids. The V end was cut by 3 bases, the J end by 5 bases, with 7 bases between. The CDR3 sequence is CASSLSLETQYF. The CDR3 nucleotides are TGTGCCAGCAGCTTGTCCCTGGAGACCCAGTACTTC.

This clone appeared many times. The rearrangement joins TRBV5-1 to TRBJ2-3; 8 bases map to TRBD2. Trimming took 0 bases from V and 2 from J; bases not matched to a gene: 2. Per germline, CDR1 SGHRS and CDR2 YFSETQ. This CDR3 region has 15 residues. Written as DNA, the CDR3 is TGCGCCAGCAGCTTGGTACTAGCGGACACAGATACGCAGTATTTT. It yields the protein CASSLVLADTDTQYF.

CDR3 sequence reads: CATSRLGGGEKLFF. The CDR3 DNA reads as TGTGCCACCAGCAGGTTGGGGGGGGGTGAAAAACTGTTTTTT. The V call is TRBV15, the J call TRBJ1-4; tentatively, D is TRBD1 (5 bases). With 3 bases removed from V and 7 bases from J, the gap between germline ends came to 12 bases. The CDR3 is 14 amino acids. The germline V gene encodes CDR1 LNHNV and CDR2 YYDKDF (reference sequence).

V usage is TRBV9 and J usage is TRBJ2-7; 9 nucleotides align to TRBD2. This CDR3 contains 16 residues. V shed 0 bases and J 1 base; nucleotides not matched to a gene: 5. Germline-derived CDR1 and CDR2 are SGDLS and YYNGEE. CDR3 coding DNA: TGTGCCAGCAGCGTAGGAATAGCGGGGGAATCCTACGAGCAGTACTTC. This translates into CASSVGIAGESYEQYF.